This TCR beta chain emerged from a study of T cells after yellow fever vaccination. Overall study context: Fractions with few cells were prepared using SMART-Seq v4 Ultra Low Input.

TCRdb re-called the 5' RACE reads through MiXCR, storing one row per CDR3 protein. The table has fewer than 350,000 distinct CDR3 sequences, approximately 4.5% seen once. Study-level results: The booster saw the reappearance of most primary-vaccination clones (approximately 97% CD4, about 90% CD8).

This clonotype was detected many times. As yet, its antigen is unknown. V shed 4 bases, J shed 8 bases, and the junction held 9 bases outside the gene matches. The CDR3 consists of 15 residues. Here the sequenced sample was PBMCs, taken 15 days after the yellow fever booster vaccination. The receptor was isolated from a man younger than 35 who received the YFV17D yellow fever vaccine. V gene TRBV12-3 or TRBV12-4 combines with J gene TRBJ1-4; TRBD1 matches 8 bases. The CDR3 reads CASSSPTGAREKLFF. DNA for the CDR3: TGTGCCAGCAGTTCCCCGACAGGGGCCAGGGAAAAACTGTTTTTT.